This T cell receptor (beta chain) was obtained from a study of shared clonotypes between healthy human individuals. The authors split each subset's genomic DNA evenly across several immunoSEQ plates. Measured with immunoSEQ multiplex PCR; TCRdb has only the in-frame clones, and not every one. The sample carries about 460,000 clones, approximately 71% recorded once. The CDR3 contains 15 residues. Germline values: CDR1 SGDLS, CDR2 YYNGEE. The V gene lost 1 base and the J gene lost 0 bases, with 10 bases spanning the gap. The receptor comes from a woman aged 40 to 49 in good health. Some clones in this sample may be carry-over from other donors' samples. Source material: PBMCs. The rearrangement uses TRBV9 and TRBJ1-2; TRBD1 is a possible D gene (5 bases). CDR3 in DNA: TGTGCCAGCAGCGTAAGAGGAGGGGCTAACTATGGCTACACCTTC. Protein sequence: CASSVRGGANYGYTF.